This T cell receptor beta chain was profiled in a study of shared clonotypes between healthy human individuals. The protocol was immunoSEQ multiplex PCR, while the TCRdb copy is restricted to in-frame clones and leaves out a portion. The sample lists about 590,000 clones, about 95% occurring once. J lost 0 bases, V lost 2 bases, and 6 bases had no gene match. The CDR3 sequence is 17 residues long. The germline V gene has CDR1 MNHEY and CDR2 SMNVEV (reference sequence). It was CD45RO-negative cells, positively selected for CCR7, that made up naive CD8 cells, with terminally differentiated effector memory CD45RA+ cells excluded.

The TCR was taken from a woman in her thirties in good health. The V gene is TRBV27, the J gene TRBJ2-3; TRBD2 matches at 9 bases. Sequencing used naive CD8+ T cells sorted from blood. CDR3 sequence (DNA): TGTGCCAGCAGTTTAATACTGGCGGGGGGGAGCACAGATACGCAGTATTTT. This sequence encodes CASSLILAGGSTDTQYF.